The entry below describes one T cell receptor (beta chain). Antigen specificity is unknown. This entry belongs to a study of T cells in Graves' hyperthyroidism and ophthalmopathy. Study-wide findings and caveats: From stable hyperthyroidism, ophthalmopathy was separated by a 13 V-J model.

Diagnosing involved the use of clinical symptoms, serum thyroxine and TRAb, thyroid ultrasound and orbital computed tomography. The blood was taken when hyperthyroidism was first diagnosed, before any ophthalmopathy symptoms showed up. The PBMCs studied were ones that came from about 10 ml fresh peripheral blood. Trimming removed 6 bases from V and 0 bases from J, with 17 bases in between. The CDR3 runs to 16 residues. Amplification targeted TCR beta CDR3 regions from RNA transcripts. HTBI primers were the set used in a first-round RT-PCR of the TCR CDR3. TCRdb used MiXCR to reprocess the multiplex PCR reads, holding one entry per CDR3 protein. The table includes around 700,000 distinct CDR3 sequences, roughly a sixth detected once.

The receptor's source is a woman aged 50 to 60 with Graves' hyperthyroidism that later progressed to Graves' ophthalmopathy. The sequenced sample was blood. V usage is TRBV12-3 or TRBV12-4 and J usage is TRBJ1-1, with a possible D match to TRBD1 (5 bases). In nucleotides, the CDR3 is TGTGCCAGCAGGCGCCGACAGAGCTTCATGAACACTGAAGCTTTCTTT. It codes for CASRRRQSFMNTEAFF.